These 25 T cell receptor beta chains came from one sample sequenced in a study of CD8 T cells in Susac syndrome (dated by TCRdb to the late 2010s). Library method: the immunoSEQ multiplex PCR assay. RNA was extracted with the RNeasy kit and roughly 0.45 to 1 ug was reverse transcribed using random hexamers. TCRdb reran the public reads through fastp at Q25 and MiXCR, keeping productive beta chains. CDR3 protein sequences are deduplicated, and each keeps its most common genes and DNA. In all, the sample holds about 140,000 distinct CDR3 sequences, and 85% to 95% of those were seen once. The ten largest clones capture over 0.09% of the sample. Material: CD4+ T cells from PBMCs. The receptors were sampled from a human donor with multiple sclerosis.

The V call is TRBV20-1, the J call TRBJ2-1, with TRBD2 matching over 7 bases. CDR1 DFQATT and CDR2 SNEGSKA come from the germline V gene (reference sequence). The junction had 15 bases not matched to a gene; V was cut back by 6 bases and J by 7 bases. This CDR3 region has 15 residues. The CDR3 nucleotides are TGCAGTGCCCCCAGGGCGGGAGTCCTCTCGAATGAGCAGTTCTTC. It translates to CSAPRAGVLSNEQFF.

The chain's CDR3 is CASRSHPGANTGELFF. The CDR3 coding sequence is TGTGCCAGCAGATCACATCCCGGGGCCAACACCGGGGAGCTGTTTTTT. The chain is built from TRBV7-8 and TRBJ2-2; D may be TRBD1 or TRBD2 (5 bases each). CDR3 length: 16 amino acids. Germline-derived CDR1 and CDR2 are SGHVS and FQNEAQ. Trimming removed 6 bases from V and 2 bases from J, with 16 bases in between.

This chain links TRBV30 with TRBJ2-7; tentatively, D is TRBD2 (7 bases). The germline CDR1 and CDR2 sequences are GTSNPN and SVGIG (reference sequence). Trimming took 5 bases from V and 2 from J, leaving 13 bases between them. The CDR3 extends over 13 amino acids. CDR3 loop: CAWGGGGTYEQYF. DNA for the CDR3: TGTGCCTGGGGAGGGGGGGGCACCTACGAGCAGTACTTC.

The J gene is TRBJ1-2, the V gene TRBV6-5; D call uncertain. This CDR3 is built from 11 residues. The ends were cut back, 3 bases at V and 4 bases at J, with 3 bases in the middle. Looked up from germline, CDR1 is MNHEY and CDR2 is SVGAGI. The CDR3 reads CASSYSYGYTF. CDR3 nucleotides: TGTGCCAGCAGTTATTCCTATGGCTACACCTTC.

CDR3 in amino acids: CSVSGTGQETQYF. DNA for the CDR3: TGCAGCGTTTCCGGGACAGGTCAAGAGACCCAGTACTTC. The chain couples TRBV29-1 to TRBJ2-5; 8 nucleotides line up with TRBD1. This CDR3 has 13 amino acids. Germline V gene lookup returns CDR1 SQVTM and CDR2 ANQGSEA. J gave up 2 bases and V 5 bases, and 4 bases lay outside the gene matches.

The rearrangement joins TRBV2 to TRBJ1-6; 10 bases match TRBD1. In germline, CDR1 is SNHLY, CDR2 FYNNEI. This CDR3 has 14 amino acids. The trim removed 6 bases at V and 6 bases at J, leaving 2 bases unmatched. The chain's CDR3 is CASRGQGINSPLHF. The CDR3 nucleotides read TGTGCCAGCAGGGGACAGGGGATTAATTCACCCCTCCACTTT.

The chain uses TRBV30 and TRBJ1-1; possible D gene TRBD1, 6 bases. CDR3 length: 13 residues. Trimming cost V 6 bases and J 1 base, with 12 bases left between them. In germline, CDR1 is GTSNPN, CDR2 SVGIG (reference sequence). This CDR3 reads CACQGQSNTEAFF. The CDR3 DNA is TGTGCCTGTCAAGGACAGTCGAACACTGAAGCTTTCTTT.

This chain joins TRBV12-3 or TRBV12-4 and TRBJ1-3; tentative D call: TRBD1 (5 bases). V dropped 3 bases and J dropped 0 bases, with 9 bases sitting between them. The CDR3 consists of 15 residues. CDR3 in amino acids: CASSFMGVSGNTIYF. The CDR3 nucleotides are TGTGCCAGCAGTTTCATGGGGGTCTCTGGAAACACCATATATTTT.

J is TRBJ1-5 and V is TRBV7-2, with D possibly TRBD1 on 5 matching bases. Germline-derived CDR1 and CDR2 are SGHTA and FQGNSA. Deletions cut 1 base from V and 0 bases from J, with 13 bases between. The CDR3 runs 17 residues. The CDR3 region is CASSLGGVPYSNQPQHF. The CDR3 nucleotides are TGTGCCAGCAGCTTAGGGGGGGTACCTTATAGCAATCAGCCCCAGCATTTT.

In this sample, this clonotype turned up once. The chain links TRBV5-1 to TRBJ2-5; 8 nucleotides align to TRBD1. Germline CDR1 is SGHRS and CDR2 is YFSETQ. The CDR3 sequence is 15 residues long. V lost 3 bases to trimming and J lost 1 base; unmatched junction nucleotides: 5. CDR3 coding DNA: TGCGCCAGCAGCTCCTCCGACAGGGGCCAAGAGACCCAGTACTTC. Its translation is CASSSSDRGQETQYF.

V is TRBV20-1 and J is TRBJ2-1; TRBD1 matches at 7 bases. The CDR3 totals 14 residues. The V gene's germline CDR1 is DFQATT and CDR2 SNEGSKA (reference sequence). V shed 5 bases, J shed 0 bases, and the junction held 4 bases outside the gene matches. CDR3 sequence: CSARRGSSYNEQFF. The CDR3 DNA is TGCAGTGCTCGCAGGGGGAGCTCCTACAATGAGCAGTTCTTC.

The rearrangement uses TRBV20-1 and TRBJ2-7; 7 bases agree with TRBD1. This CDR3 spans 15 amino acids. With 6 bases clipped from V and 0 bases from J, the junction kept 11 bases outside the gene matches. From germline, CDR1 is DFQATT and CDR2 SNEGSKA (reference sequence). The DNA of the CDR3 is TGCAGTGCCTCACAATCCGGGACAGACTCCTACGAGCAGTACTTC. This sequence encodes CSASQSGTDSYEQYF.

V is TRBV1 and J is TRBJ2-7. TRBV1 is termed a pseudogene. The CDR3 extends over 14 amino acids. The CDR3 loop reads CTSSPTGSVYEQYF. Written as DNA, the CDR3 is TGCACCAGCAGCCCCACGGGGAGCGTCTACGAGCAGTACTTC.

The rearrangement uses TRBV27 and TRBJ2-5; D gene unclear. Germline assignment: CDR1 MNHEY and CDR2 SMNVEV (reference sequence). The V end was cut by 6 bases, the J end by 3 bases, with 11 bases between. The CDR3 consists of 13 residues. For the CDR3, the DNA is TGTGCCAGCAGGAACTGGGCCGAAGAGACCCAGTACTTC. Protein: CASRNWAEETQYF.

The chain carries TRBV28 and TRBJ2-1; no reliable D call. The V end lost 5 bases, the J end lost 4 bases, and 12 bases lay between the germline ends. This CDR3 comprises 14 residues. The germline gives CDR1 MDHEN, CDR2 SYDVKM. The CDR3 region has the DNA TGTGCCAGCAGTCCGCCGGGTCCTTACAATGAGCAGTTCTTC. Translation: CASSPPGPYNEQFF.

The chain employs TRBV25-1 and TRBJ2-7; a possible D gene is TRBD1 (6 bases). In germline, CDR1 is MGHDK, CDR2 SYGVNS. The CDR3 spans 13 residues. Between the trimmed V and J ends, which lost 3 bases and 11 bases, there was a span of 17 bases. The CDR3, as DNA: TGTGCCAGCAGTGAGTATGTTGGGGGCTCTAAGTACTTC. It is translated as CASSEYVGGSKYF.

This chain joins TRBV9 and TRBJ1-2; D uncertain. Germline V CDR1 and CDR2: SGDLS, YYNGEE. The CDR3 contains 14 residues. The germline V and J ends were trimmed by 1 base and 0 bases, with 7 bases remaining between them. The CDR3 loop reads CASSVLDSNYGYTF. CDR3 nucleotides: TGTGCCAGCAGCGTATTGGATTCTAACTATGGCTACACCTTC.

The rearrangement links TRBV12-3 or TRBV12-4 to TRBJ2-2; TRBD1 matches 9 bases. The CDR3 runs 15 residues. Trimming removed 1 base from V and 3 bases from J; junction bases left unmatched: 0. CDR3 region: CASSLGDRDTGELFF. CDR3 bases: TGTGCCAGCAGTTTAGGGGACAGGGACACCGGGGAGCTGTTTTTT.

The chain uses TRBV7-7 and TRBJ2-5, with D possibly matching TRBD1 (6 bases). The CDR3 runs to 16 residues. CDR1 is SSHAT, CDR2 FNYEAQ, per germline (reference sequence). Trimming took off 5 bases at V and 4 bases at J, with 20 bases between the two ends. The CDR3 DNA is TGTGCCAGCAGCCCGACGAAGACAGGCCCGGGAGAGACCCAGTACTTC. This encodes CASSPTKTGPGETQYF.

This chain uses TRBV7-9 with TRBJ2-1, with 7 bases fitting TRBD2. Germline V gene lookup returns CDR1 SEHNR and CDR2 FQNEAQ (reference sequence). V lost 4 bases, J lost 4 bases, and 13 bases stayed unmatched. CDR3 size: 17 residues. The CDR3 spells CASSSTPRGAGYNEQFF. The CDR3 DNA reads TGTGCCAGCAGCTCCACCCCTCGGGGAGCGGGGTACAATGAGCAGTTCTTC.

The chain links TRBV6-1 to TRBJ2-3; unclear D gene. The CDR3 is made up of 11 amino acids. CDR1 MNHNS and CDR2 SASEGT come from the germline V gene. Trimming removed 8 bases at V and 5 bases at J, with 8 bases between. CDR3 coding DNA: TGTGCCAGCTCAATTATAGATACGCAGTATTTT. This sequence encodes CASSIIDTQYF.

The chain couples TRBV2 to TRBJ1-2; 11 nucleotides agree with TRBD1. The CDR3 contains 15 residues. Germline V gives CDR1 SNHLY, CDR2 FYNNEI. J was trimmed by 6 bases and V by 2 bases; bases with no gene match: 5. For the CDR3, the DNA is TGTGCCAGCAGTGAAACCCCGGGACAGGGGGATGGCTACACCTTC. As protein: CASSETPGQGDGYTF.

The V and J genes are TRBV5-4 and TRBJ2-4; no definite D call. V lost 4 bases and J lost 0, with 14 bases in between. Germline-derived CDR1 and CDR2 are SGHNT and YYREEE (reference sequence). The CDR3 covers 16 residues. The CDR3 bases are TGTGCCAGCAGCCCCGTCGTAGAACTAGCCAAAAACATTCAGTACTTC. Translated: CASSPVVELAKNIQYF.

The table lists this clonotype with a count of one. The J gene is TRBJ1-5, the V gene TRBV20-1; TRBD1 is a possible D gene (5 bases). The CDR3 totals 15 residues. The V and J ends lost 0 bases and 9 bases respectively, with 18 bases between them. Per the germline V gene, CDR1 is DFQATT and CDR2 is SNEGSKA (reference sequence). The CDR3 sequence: CSAREGEVGTRPQHF. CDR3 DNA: TGCAGTGCTAGAGAAGGTGAGGTCGGGACGCGGCCCCAGCATTTT.

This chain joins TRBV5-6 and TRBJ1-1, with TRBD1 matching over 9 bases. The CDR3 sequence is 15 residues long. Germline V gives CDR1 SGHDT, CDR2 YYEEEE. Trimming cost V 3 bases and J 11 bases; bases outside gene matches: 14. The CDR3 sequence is CASSYRGRVNVPAFF. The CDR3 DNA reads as TGTGCCAGCAGCTACAGGGGGCGCGTTAACGTGCCGGCTTTCTTT. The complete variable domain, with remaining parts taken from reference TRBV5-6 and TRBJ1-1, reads DAGVTQSPTHLIKTRGQQVTLRCSPKSGHDTVSWYQQALGQGPQFIFQYYEEEERQRGNFPDRFSGHQFPNYSSELNVNALLLGDSALYLCASSYRGRVNVPAFFGQGTRLTVV.